Below, 19 T cell receptor beta chains from the same sample are listed, as sequenced in a study of T cell responses to AZD1222 COVID-19 vaccine (dated by TCRdb to the early 2020s). What the time point label conveys for this sample: baseline before first vaccination. The method was the immunoSEQ multiplex PCR assay. This is the immuneACCESS table as TCRdb keeps it, with only in-frame sequences that have V and J called. A part of the clones is gone; compared with another copy, unresolved V genes explain less than half, and the rest is unexplained. The sample yields about 130,000 clones; roughly 90% were counted once. The ten largest clonotypes hold 2.8% of the sample. The sequencing used peripheral blood, collected on day 0 of AZD1222 vaccination. These receptors were obtained from an adult in good health.

The rearrangement joins TRBV15 to TRBJ1-2; no clear D gene. CDR1 and CDR2 (germline): LNHNV, YYDKDF (reference sequence). Trimming shortened V by 3 bases and J by 0 bases, and 14 bases separated the two germline ends. The CDR3 is 16 amino acids. The CDR3 bases are TGTGCCACCAGCAGCCCCCTAATGATTGCTAACTATGGCTACACCTTC. Its protein product is CATSSPLMIANYGYTF.

The chain couples TRBV19 to TRBJ2-7, with 15 bases lining up with TRBD2. The V segment lost 6 bases and the J segment 4 bases; nucleotides outside the gene matches: 7. Germline V gene sequence: CDR1 LNHDA, CDR2 SQIVND (reference sequence). The CDR3 sequence is 16 residues long. The chain's CDR3 is CASRPSGTSGGYEQYF. The CDR3, as DNA: TGTGCCAGTAGACCCTCCGGGACTAGCGGGGGGTACGAGCAGTACTTC. The full variable domain, completed using reference TRBV19 and TRBJ2-7, is DGGITQSPKYLFRKEGQNVTLSCEQNLNHDAMYWYRQDPGQGLRLIYYSQIVNDFQKGDIAEGYSVSREKKESFPLTVTSAQKNPTAFYLCASRPSGTSGGYEQYFGPGTRLTVT.

The genes are TRBV6-2 or TRBV6-3 and TRBJ2-5; 7 positions match TRBD1. V was pared by 2 bases and J by 3 bases, with 3 bases of the junction left unmatched. CDR1 and CDR2 from the germline V gene are MNHEY and SVGEGT. CDR3 length equals 14 residues. CDR3 in amino acids: CASSYDRDEETQYF. Here the CDR3 DNA reads TGTGCCAGCAGTTACGACAGGGATGAAGAGACCCAGTACTTC.

The chain uses TRBV6-5 and TRBJ1-1, with D perhaps matching TRBD1 (5 bases). Between the trimmed V and J ends, which lost 1 base and 4 bases, there was a span of 7 bases. Germline V CDR1 and CDR2: MNHEY, SVGAGI. The CDR3 extends over 13 amino acids. Here the CDR3 reads CASSYWRGTEAFF. DNA for the CDR3: TGTGCCAGCAGTTACTGGAGGGGCACTGAAGCTTTCTTT.

This chain links TRBV6-1 with TRBJ1-4, with TRBD1 matching over 9 bases. This CDR3 region has 15 residues. Germline CDR1 reads MNHNS; CDR2 reads SASEGT. J lost 8 bases, V lost 3 bases, and 7 bases had no gene match. The CDR3: CASSESGTGQEKLFF. CDR3 DNA: TGTGCCAGCAGTGAGTCCGGGACAGGGCAAGAAAAACTGTTTTTT.

The rearrangement links TRBV10-3 to TRBJ2-3; the match to TRBD2 covers 12 bases. V lost 3 bases, J lost 6 bases, and 4 bases stayed unmatched. Germline CDR1 is ENHRY and CDR2 is SYGVKD. The CDR3 extends over 15 amino acids. CDR3 in DNA: TGTGCCATCAGTGACGCGACTAGCGGGAGTGATACGCAGTATTTT. Translation: CAISDATSGSDTQYF.

The V call is TRBV20-1, the J call TRBJ1-2, with TRBD1 matching 12 bases. The CDR3 contains 14 residues. Germline CDR1 DFQATT, CDR2 SNEGSKA (reference sequence). V lost 3 bases and J lost 6; bases outside the gene matches: 5. CDR3 coding DNA: TGCAGTGCTAGTGGGACAGGGGGCGCGGATGGCTACACCTTC. It yields the protein CSASGTGGADGYTF.

The chain joins TRBV4-3 to TRBJ1-4, with a possible D match to TRBD1 (6 bases). The CDR3 has 16 amino acids. Germline assignment: CDR1 LGHNA and CDR2 YSLEER. Trimming removed 1 base at V and 8 bases at J, with 17 bases between. CDR3 in amino acids: CASSQAGGGVNEKLFF. CDR3 nucleotide sequence: TGCGCCAGCAGCCAAGCCGGGGGGGGCGTCAACGAAAAACTGTTTTTT.

The rearrangement links TRBV7-8 to TRBJ1-2, with D unclear. The CDR3 is made up of 17 amino acids. V lost 2 bases and J 0 bases, leaving 16 bases between the germline ends. Looked up from germline, CDR1 is SGHVS and CDR2 is FQNEAQ. The CDR3 protein is CASSLRFTARANYGYTF. In DNA, the CDR3 is TGTGCCAGCAGCTTAAGGTTCACAGCGCGAGCTAACTATGGCTACACCTTC. The complete variable domain, with remaining parts taken from reference TRBV7-8 and TRBJ1-2, reads GAGVSQSPRYKVAKRGQDVALRCDPISGHVSLFWYQQALGQGPEFLTYFQNEAQLDKSGLPSDRFFAERPEGSVSTLKIQRTQQEDSAVYLCASSLRFTARANYGYTFGSGTRLTVV.

V and J are TRBV7-9 and TRBJ2-1; 10 bases fit TRBD2. V was clipped by 4 bases and J by 4 bases; unmatched bases: 4. The CDR3 spans 15 residues. Germline CDR1 is SEHNR and CDR2 is FQNEAQ (reference sequence). The CDR3 DNA is TGTGCCAGCAGCTCAGGGACTAGCGATTACAATGAGCAGTTCTTC. Protein product: CASSSGTSDYNEQFF.

This clone was seen only once. This rearrangement joins TRBV6-5 to TRBJ1-5; weak D call: TRBD1 (5 bases). Germline V gene lookup returns CDR1 MNHEY and CDR2 SVGAGI. With 8 bases removed from V and 4 bases from J, the gap between germline ends came to 15 bases. The CDR3 is 14 residues long. The CDR3 DNA follows: TGTGCCAGCGGGGGGTCTGGGCCTAATCAGCCCCAGCATTTT. It translates to CASGGSGPNQPQHF.

The chain combines TRBV14 with TRBJ1-2; 7 bases are a match to TRBD1. V gave up 0 bases and J gave up 8 bases; unmatched junction bases: 6. CDR3 length: 14 residues. Germline V gene data show CDR1 as SGHDN and CDR2 as FVKESK. CDR3 residues: CASSQDRQGWGYTF. The DNA for the CDR3 is TGTGCCAGCAGCCAAGACCGACAGGGCTGGGGCTACACCTTC.

The chain joins TRBV7-8 to TRBJ2-1; D is uncertain. Germline CDR1 and CDR2: SGHVS and FQNEAQ. V was pared by 3 bases and J by 3 bases, with 3 bases between. The CDR3 contains 12 residues. This CDR3 reads CASSLIYNEQFF. The CDR3 DNA reads TGTGCCAGCAGCTTGATCTACAATGAGCAGTTCTTC.

The rearrangement joins TRBV6-5 to TRBJ2-7; D remains unclear. The germline gives CDR1 MNHEY, CDR2 SVGAGI. V was clipped by 2 bases and J by 7 bases, with 15 bases between them. The CDR3 runs to 14 residues. CDR3 loop: CASSYTTGSREQYF. The CDR3, as DNA: TGTGCCAGCAGTTACACGACTGGGTCTCGGGAGCAGTACTTC.

This chain links TRBV15 with TRBJ1-4; D is unclear. V lost 3 bases to trimming and J lost 8 bases, with 19 bases between them. The CDR3 covers 16 residues. From germline, CDR1 is LNHNV and CDR2 YYDKDF (reference sequence). The CDR3 DNA reads as TGTGCCACCAGCAGGCACCCCCCCGGGGAGGAAGAAAAACTGTTTTTT. Encoded protein: CATSRHPPGEEEKLFF.

V gene TRBV27 combines with J gene TRBJ1-2, with D possibly being TRBD1 (5 bases). CDR3 size: 14 residues. From germline, CDR1 is MNHEY and CDR2 SMNVEV (reference sequence). V was cut by 2 bases and J by 2 bases, with 9 bases left in between. The CDR3 bases are TGTGCCAGCAGTTTACTGGGGCCGAACTATGGCTACACCTTC. This encodes CASSLLGPNYGYTF.

This rearrangement joins TRBV5-4 to TRBJ1-3; the D gene is possibly TRBD1 (5 bases). The V and J ends lost 3 bases and 2 bases respectively, with 12 bases between them. Germline CDR1 is SGHNT and CDR2 is YYREEE (reference sequence). CDR3 size: 15 residues. The CDR3 reads CASSSEGVAGNTIYF. The CDR3 DNA reads TGTGCCAGCAGCTCTGAAGGGGTGGCTGGAAACACCATATATTTT.

The CDR3 is CSGERPPDTQYF. The CDR3 coding sequence is TGCAGCGGGGAGCGGCCCCCAGATACGCAGTATTTT. The chain joins TRBV29-1 to TRBJ2-3; D may be TRBD2 (5 bases). V was shortened by 7 bases and J by 4 bases, with 12 bases between the two germline ends. Looked up from germline, CDR1 is SQVTM and CDR2 is ANQGSEA. This CDR3 has 12 amino acids.

The J gene is TRBJ2-2, the V gene TRBV7-9; 10 bases match TRBD1. The CDR3 runs 16 residues. The ends lost 4 bases at V and 3 bases at J; junction bases unmatched: 5. Germline V gives CDR1 SEHNR, CDR2 FQNEAQ (reference sequence). Here the CDR3 DNA reads TGTGCCAGCAGCTCCTCCGGGACAGGGGACACCGGGGAGCTGTTTTTT. Translation gives CASSSSGTGDTGELFF.